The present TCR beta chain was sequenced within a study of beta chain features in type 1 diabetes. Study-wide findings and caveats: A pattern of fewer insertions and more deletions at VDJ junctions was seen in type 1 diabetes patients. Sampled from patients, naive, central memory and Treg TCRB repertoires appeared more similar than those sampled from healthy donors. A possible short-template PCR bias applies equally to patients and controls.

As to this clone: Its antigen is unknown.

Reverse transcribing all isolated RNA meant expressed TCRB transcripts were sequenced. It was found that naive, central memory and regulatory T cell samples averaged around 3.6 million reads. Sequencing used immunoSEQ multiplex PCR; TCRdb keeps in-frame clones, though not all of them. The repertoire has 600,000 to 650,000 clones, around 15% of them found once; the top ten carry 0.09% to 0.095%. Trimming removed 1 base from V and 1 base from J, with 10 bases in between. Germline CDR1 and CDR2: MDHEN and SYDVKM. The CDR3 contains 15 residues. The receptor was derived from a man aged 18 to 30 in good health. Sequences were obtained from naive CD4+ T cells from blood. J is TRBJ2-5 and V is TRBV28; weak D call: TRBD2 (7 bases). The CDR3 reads CASSLYGGPQETQYF. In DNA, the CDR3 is TGTGCCAGCAGTTTATACGGGGGGCCCCAAGAGACCCAGTACTTC. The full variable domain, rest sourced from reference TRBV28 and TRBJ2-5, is DVKVTQSSRYLVKRTGEKVFLECVQDMDHENMFWYRQDPGLGLRLIYFSYDVKMKEKGDIPEGYSVSREKKERFSLILESASTNQTSMYLCASSLYGGPQETQYFGPGTRLLVL.